This T cell receptor beta chain was sequenced for a study of shared clonotypes between healthy human individuals. Tens of thousands of T cell genomes, or approximately 280 ng DNA, went into unsorted PBMC replicate PCRs. Under the authors' procedure: As immunoSEQ supplied junction-only sequences (without quality scores), filtering differed. Clones were sequenced by immunoSEQ multiplex PCR, and TCRdb holds only the in-frame ones, with some missing. V and J calls and clone size are as listed in that table; D and trimming were resolved from the DNA. The sample has roughly 480,000 clones; around three quarters are singletons. Germline V gene lookup returns CDR1 KGHSH and CDR2 LQKENI. CDR3 size: 13 residues. The V end lost 3 bases, the J end lost 1 base, and 6 bases lay between the germline ends.

The receptor was isolated from a woman aged 40 to 55 in good health. Some clones in this sample may be carry-over from other donors' samples. The chain has TRBV18 and TRBJ1-1, with D hard to call. The sequenced material came from PBMCs. The CDR3 region is CASSPYPNTEAFF. CDR3 nucleotides: TGTGCCAGCTCACCTTACCCGAACACTGAAGCTTTCTTT.